This entry concerns a single T cell receptor beta chain. The antigen is unknown. Method: immunoSEQ multiplex PCR; TCRdb's copy keeps in-frame clones and lacks some. The sample carries 65,000 to 95,000 clones, about 90% recorded once. The data belong to a study of identifying expanded T cells in peripheral blood. Study-level findings and limits: About 1.2 clones differed between technical replicates, versus approximately 16 and 20 over time. Roughly two-week clone count variance significantly increased as total template count grew.

The CDR3 length is 14 residues. Germline CDR1 and CDR2: ENHRY and SYGVKD. V lost 6 bases, J lost 5 bases, and 16 bases lay in between. Sequencing was done on a sample of blood. The sequence came from a person aged 18 to 70 in good health. The rearrangement uses TRBV10-3 and TRBJ1-1, with D possibly being TRBD1 (6 bases). Here the CDR3 reads CAIRLTGELTEAFF. CDR3 in DNA: TGTGCCATCAGATTGACAGGAGAACTAACTGAAGCTTTCTTT.